The source of this T cell receptor (beta chain) is a study of cytomegalovirus exposure and HLA in healthy donors. The study's findings and limits: As a later analysis showed, a missense DCLRE1C variant was linked to trimming of TCR beta V- and J-genes.

PCR was performed using 60 Vbeta and 13 Jbeta primers. Sequencing used immunoSEQ multiplex PCR; TCRdb keeps in-frame clones, though not all of them. Of about 120,000 clones listed, around three quarters were seen once; the top ten hold 2.5% to 3.5%. This clone was found a few times. The antigen is not known. After removal of 5 bases from V and 8 bases from J, the junction contained 18 bases not matched to a gene. This CDR3 is built from 17 residues. Germline V CDR1 and CDR2: LNHDA, SQIVND (reference sequence). Sequenced sample: PBMCs. The TCR sequence derives from a woman aged 40 to 50 in good health and CMV-seropositive. The rearrangement links TRBV19 to TRBJ1-2; 9 bases map to TRBD1. CDR3 sequence (DNA): TGTGCCAGTAGTCGAACCGGGACAGGGTCAATCTATGTCGGCTACACCTTC. This codes for CASSRTGTGSIYVGYTF.